Presented here are 4 T cell receptor beta chains from one specimen sequenced in a study of T-cell memory formation after mild COVID-19. TCRdb ran MiXCR on the 5' RACE reads and lists one entry per CDR3 protein. The sample contains about 560,000 distinct CDR3 sequences, 20% to 25% of which appear only once. The sequencing input was PBMCs or a T cell subset sorted from them (not recorded which). The source of these receptors is an adult woman who had mild COVID-19 (a few samples of this study predate the infection). Cell type and time point are not known.

Only a few counts were recorded for this clonotype. CDR3 sequence reads: CASSLARGRGETQYF. CDR3 sequence (DNA): TGTGCCAGCAGCTTAGCGCGAGGGAGAGGAGAGACCCAGTACTTC. V usage is TRBV7-2 and J usage is TRBJ2-5; weak D call: TRBD2 (5 bases). Deletions cut 0 bases from V and 4 bases from J, with 12 bases between. The CDR3 length is 15 residues. The V gene's germline CDR1 is SGHTA and CDR2 FQGNSA.

This clonotype has a handful of counts. V gene TRBV20-1 combines with J gene TRBJ2-7; TRBD2 matches at 8 bases. The CDR3 is 16 residues long. J gave up 4 bases and V 3 bases, and 14 bases lay outside the gene matches. CDR1 is DFQATT, CDR2 SNEGSKA, per germline (reference sequence). This CDR3 is CSAREMRGSGMYEQYF. The CDR3 DNA reads TGCAGTGCTAGGGAGATGCGGGGTAGCGGGATGTACGAGCAGTACTTC.

The chain is built from TRBV19 and TRBJ2-3, with D perhaps TRBD1 (6 bases). CDR1 and CDR2 (germline): LNHDA, SQIVND (reference sequence). Trimming left V 8 bases short and J 0 bases short, with 9 bases between. The CDR3 spans 13 residues. The CDR3: CASGTTSTDTQYF. CDR3 coding DNA: TGTGCCAGTGGGACAACTAGCACAGATACGCAGTATTTT.

This clonotype has just a few counts. J is TRBJ2-7 and V is TRBV5-1; D is unresolved. Trimming took off 0 bases at V and 5 bases at J, with 12 bases between the two ends. Germline V gene data show CDR1 as SGHRS and CDR2 as YFSETQ. This CDR3 has 14 residues. The CDR3 loop is CASSLDEQPDEQYF. For the CDR3, the DNA is TGCGCCAGCAGCTTGGACGAACAGCCGGACGAGCAGTACTTC.